This T cell receptor (beta chain) was captured in a study of CD8 T cells in ankylosing spondylitis. General study points: In peripheral blood, disease-linked CD8+ clones occurred at relatively low frequencies. Disease-linked clones were reportedly significantly enriched in matched ankylosing spondylitis synovial fluid.

The table lists this clonotype with a few counts. What it binds is unknown. V lost 3 bases and J 0 bases, leaving 12 bases between the germline ends. Germline CDR1 is SGHRS and CDR2 is YFSETQ. CDR3 length: 15 residues. MiXCR, applied by TCRdb to the 5' RACE reads, yields one record per CDR3 protein. The sample has 300,000 to 350,000 distinct CDR3 sequences, roughly 14% seen once. Sequencing input: blood, either unsorted or a sorted T cell fraction (not recorded which). The TCR sequence derives from a male donor with ankylosing spondylitis or in good health (not recorded which). V gene TRBV5-1 combines with J gene TRBJ1-1; maybe TRBD1 (5 bases). CDR3 in DNA: TGCGCCAGCAGCTGGGTCGGCAGGGTGAACACTGAAGCTTTCTTT. Translation gives CASSWVGRVNTEAFF.